A selection of T cell receptor beta chains follows, all from one sample in a study of cytomegalovirus exposure and HLA in healthy donors. Assay used: immunoSEQ multiplex PCR; TCRdb lists only in-frame clones, some missing. Of around 53,000 clones listed, nearly 85% are singletons. The sequenced sample consisted of PBMCs. The receptor set was obtained from a man in his thirties or forties in good health and CMV-seronegative. CDR3s include the opening cysteine and the closing phenylalanine or tryptophan. Clone sizes are given selectively: once, few, many, or a class where the clone is expanded.

TRBV11-2,TRBJ1-4,NA,CASSLQGARDEKLFF
TRBV13,TRBJ2-7,few,CASSLRDSYEQYF
TRBV7-8,TRBJ1-4,NA,CASSNRGRGSLNEKLFF
TRBV5-5,TRBJ2-1,NA,CASSMTGTGPSEQFF
TRBV5-4,TRBJ2-3,NA,CASSLRTDLRTDTQYF
TRBV11-1,TRBJ2-7,NA,CASSSGVTGVQGADEQYF
TRBV7-9,TRBJ1-1,NA,CASSFRGQGNTEAFF
TRBV28,TRBJ1-1,NA,CASPKPGGNTEAFF
TRBV6-1,TRBJ1-1,NA,CAGKGEPYMNTEAFF
TRBV6-5,TRBJ2-5,NA,CASSYRGTALGETQYF
TRBV14,TRBJ2-5,NA,CASSRRLQETQYF
TRBV27,TRBJ2-7,few,CASSHQGAYEQYF
TRBV28,TRBJ1-1,NA,CASSLRRVDTEAFF
TRBV18,TRBJ2-7,NA,CASSPSGGTYEQYF
TRBV25-1,TRBJ2-3,NA,CASSEGLAGSTDTQYF
TRBV27,TRBJ2-2,NA,CASSRQGTLPGELFF
TRBV4-3,TRBJ2-6,NA,CASSHLSFSGANVLTF
TRBV11-2,TRBJ2-5,NA,CASRPEGARETQYF
TRBV6-5,NA,once,CASSYSPGLEPREQYF
TRBV9,TRBJ2-6,NA,CASSNRDFTYSGANVLTF
TRBV7-2,TRBJ2-5,few,CASSLGFGTRVGQETQYF
TRBV11-2,TRBJ1-2,NA,CASSTNIQGDWSWRGYTF
TRBV11-2,TRBJ1-1,NA,CASRRPGTEAFF
TRBV9,TRBJ2-3,few,CASSLRESASGPDTQYF
TRBV4-2,TRBJ2-7,few,CASSQASGASYEQYF
TRBV7-9,TRBJ2-7,few,CASSQGPGRAYEQYF
TRBV5-1,TRBJ2-1,NA,CASSGGTSGVGEQFF
TRBV4-1,TRBJ2-7,NA,CASSPNLFGLEGTYEQYF
TRBV19,TRBJ2-1,NA,CASVEGLAGGQPGNEQFF
TRBV5-1,TRBJ2-1,NA,CASSWQGAGPPDEQFF
TRBV30,TRBJ2-3,NA,CAWKTSRDSTDTQYF
TRBV5-4,TRBJ2-1,NA,CASSLEGRLNEQFF
TRBV6-5,TRBJ2-5,few,CASSYGPGLKTQYF
TRBV2,TRBJ1-1,NA,CANTLGAMGTEAFF